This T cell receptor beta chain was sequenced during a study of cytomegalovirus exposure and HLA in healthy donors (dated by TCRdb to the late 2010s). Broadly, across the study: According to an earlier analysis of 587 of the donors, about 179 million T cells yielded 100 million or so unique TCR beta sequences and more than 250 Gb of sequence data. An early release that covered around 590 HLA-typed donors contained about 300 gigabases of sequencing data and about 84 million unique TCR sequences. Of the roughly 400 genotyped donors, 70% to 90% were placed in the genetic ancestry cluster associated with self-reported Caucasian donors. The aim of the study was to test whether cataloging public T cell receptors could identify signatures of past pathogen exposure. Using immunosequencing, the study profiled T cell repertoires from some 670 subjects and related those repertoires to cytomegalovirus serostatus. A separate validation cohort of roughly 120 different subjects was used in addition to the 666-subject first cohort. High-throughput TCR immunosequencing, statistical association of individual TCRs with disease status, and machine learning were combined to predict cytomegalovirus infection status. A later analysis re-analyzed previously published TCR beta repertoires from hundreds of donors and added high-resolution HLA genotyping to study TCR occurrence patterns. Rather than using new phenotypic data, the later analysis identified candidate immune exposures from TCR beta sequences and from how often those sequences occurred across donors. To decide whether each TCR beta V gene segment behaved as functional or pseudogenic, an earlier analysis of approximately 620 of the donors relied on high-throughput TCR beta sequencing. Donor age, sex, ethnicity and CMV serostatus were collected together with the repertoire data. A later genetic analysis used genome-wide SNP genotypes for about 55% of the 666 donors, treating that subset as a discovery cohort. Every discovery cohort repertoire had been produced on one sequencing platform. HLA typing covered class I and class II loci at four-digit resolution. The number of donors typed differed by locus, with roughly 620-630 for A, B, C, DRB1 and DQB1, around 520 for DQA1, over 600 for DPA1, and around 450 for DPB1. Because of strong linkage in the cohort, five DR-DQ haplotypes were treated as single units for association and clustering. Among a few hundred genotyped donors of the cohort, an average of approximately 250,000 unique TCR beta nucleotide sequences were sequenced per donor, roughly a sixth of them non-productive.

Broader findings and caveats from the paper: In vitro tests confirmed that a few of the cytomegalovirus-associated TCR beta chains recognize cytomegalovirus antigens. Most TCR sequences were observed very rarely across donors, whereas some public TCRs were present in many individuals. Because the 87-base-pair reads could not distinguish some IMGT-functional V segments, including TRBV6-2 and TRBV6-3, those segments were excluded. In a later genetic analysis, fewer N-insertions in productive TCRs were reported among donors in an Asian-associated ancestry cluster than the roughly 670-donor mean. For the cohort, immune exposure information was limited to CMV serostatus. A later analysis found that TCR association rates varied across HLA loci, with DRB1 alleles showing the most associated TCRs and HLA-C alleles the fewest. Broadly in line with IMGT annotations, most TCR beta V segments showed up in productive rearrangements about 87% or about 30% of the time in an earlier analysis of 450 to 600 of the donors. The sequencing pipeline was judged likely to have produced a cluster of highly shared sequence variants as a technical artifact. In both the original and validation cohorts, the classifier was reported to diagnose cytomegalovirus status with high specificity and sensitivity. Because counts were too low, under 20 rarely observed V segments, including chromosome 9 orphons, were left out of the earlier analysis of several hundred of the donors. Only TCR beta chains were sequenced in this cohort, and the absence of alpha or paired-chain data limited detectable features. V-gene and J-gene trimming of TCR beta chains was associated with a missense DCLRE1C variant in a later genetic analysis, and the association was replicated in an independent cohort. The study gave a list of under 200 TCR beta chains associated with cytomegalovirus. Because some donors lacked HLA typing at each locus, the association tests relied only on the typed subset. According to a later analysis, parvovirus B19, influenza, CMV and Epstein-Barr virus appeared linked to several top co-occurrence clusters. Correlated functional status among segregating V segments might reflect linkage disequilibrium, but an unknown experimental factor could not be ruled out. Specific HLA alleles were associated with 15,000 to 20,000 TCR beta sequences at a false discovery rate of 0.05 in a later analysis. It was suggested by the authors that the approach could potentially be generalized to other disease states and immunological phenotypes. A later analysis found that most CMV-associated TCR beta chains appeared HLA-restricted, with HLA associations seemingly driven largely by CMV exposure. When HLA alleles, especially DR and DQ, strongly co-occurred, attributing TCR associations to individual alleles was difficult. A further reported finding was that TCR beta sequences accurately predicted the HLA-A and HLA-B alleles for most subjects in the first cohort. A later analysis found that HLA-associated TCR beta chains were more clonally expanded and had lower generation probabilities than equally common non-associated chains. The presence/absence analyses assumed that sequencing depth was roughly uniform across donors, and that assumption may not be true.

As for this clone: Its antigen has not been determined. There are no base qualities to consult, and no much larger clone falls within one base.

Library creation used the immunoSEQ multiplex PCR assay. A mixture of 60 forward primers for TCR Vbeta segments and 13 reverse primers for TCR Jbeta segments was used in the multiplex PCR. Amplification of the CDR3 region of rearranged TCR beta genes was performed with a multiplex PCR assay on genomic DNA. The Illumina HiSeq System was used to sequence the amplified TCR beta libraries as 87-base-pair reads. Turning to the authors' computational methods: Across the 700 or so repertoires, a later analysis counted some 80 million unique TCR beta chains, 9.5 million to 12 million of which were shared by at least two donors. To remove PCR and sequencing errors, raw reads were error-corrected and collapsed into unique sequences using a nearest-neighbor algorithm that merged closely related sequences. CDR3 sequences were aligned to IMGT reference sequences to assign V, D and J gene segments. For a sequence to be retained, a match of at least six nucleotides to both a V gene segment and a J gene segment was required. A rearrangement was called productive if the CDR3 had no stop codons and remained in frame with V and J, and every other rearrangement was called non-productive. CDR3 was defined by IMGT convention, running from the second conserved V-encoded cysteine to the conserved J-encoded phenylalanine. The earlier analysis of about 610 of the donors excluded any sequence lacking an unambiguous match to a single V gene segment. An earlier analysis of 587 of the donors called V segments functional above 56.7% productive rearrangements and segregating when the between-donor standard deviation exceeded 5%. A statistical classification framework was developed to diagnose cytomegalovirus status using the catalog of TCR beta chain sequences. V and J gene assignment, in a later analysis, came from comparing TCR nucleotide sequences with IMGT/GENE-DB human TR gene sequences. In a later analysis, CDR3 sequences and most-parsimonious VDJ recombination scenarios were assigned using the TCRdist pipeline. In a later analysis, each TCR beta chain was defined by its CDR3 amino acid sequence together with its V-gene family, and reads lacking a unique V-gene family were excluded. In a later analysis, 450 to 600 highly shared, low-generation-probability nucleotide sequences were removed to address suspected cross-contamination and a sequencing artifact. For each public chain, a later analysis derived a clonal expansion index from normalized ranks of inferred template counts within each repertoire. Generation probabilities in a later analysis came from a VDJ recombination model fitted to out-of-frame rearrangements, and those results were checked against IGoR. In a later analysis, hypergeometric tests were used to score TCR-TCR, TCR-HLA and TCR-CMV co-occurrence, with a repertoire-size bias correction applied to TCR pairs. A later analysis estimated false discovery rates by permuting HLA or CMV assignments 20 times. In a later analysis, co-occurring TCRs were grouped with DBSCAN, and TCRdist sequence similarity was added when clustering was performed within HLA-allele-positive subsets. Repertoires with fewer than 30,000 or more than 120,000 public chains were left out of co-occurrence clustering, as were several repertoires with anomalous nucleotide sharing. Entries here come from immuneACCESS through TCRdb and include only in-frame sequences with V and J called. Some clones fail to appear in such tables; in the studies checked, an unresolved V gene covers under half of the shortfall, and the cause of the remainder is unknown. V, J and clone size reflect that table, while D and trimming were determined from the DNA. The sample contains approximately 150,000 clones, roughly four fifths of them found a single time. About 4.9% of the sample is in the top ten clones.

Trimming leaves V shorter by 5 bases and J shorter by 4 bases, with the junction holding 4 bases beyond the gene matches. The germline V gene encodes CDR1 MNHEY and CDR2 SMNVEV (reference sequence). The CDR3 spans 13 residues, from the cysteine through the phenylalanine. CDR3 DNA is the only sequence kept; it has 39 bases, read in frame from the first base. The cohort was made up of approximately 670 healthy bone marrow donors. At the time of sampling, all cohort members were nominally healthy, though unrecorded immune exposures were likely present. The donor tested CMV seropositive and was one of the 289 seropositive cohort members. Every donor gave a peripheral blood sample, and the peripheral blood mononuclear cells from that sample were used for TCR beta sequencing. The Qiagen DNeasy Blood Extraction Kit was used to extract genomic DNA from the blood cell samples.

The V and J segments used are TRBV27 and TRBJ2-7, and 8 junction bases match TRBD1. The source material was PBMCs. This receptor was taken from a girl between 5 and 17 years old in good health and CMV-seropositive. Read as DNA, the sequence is TGTGCCAGCAGTCCCAGGGGGCGATACGAGCAGTACTTC. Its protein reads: CASSPRGRYEQYF.